What follows describes a single T cell receptor (beta chain). Authors' methods: Amplification from reference gene primers served as the basis for estimated nucleated cell counts. The repertoire was sequenced with immunoSEQ multiplex PCR; TCRdb's copy has only in-frame clones and lacks some. V, J and clone size derive from that table, while D and trimming were established from the DNA sequence. The table records some 200,000 clones, around 84% of them present only once. The data stem from a study of blood T cell repertoires in COVID-19. In the study overall: Italy, Spain and the United States were the sources of the convalescent and acute COVID-19 samples. T cells, B-cell-depleted T cells, or PBMCs provided the cDNA or gDNA that served as material.

The germline CDR1 and CDR2 sequences are LGHNA and YSLEER. This CDR3 contains 14 residues. Deletions cut 1 base from V and 0 bases from J, with 6 bases between. The chain joins TRBV4-3 to TRBJ1-2; no definite D call. What was sequenced was peripheral blood. The sequence was obtained from a woman aged 55-75 years who had recovered from COVID-19. This CDR3 reads CASSQAVANYGYTF. In nucleotides, the CDR3 is TGCGCCAGCAGCCAAGCGGTAGCTAACTATGGCTACACCTTC.